The 5 T cell receptor beta chains below all came from one sample that was sequenced in a study of cytomegalovirus exposure and HLA in healthy donors (dated by TCRdb to about 2017). The method behind the library was the immunoSEQ multiplex PCR assay. The table comes from immuneACCESS by way of TCRdb, which keeps in-frame sequences with V and J called. Part of the clones is missing from these tables; in studies checked, under half for an unresolved V gene and the rest for unknown reasons. The sample table records some 140,000 clones; 75% to 90% of these occur just once. The biggest ten clones account for about 10% of the sample. Sequenced material: PBMCs. Source of these receptors: a woman under 30 in good health and CMV-seropositive.

The chain combines TRBV28 with TRBJ1-4; 8 bases match TRBD1. In germline, CDR1 is MDHEN, CDR2 SYDVKM. The V gene end was trimmed by 5 bases and the J gene end by 7 bases; junction bases not matched to a gene: 12. This CDR3 region has 16 residues. The CDR3 DNA follows: TGTGCCAGCAGTCTCTCTTCGGACAGGGATGGTGAAAAACTGTTTTTT. It yields the protein CASSLSSDRDGEKLFF.

This clone was recorded only once. V usage is TRBV11-2 and J usage is TRBJ2-1; the match to TRBD2 covers 10 bases. The CDR3 is 14 residues long. Germline values: CDR1 SGHAT, CDR2 FQNNGV. The V and J ends lost 4 bases and 7 bases, in that order; junction bases with no gene match: 4. Here the CDR3 reads CASSSSGGTNEQFF. In DNA form, the CDR3 reads TGTGCCAGCAGCTCTAGCGGGGGAACAAATGAGCAGTTCTTC.

The V gene is TRBV30, the J gene TRBJ1-5; D is undetermined. This CDR3 region has 14 residues. Germline V gene sequence: CDR1 GTSNPN, CDR2 SVGIG (reference sequence). Between the trimmed V and J ends, which lost 1 base and 11 bases, there was a span of 18 bases. CDR3 in amino acids: CAWSAKGRVGAQHF. CDR3 DNA: TGTGCCTGGAGTGCTAAGGGCCGGGTCGGGGCCCAGCATTTT.

This clone is a singleton in its sample. The chain is built from TRBV5-6 and TRBJ2-7; 8 positions agree with TRBD1. V lost 4 bases and J lost 2; bases outside the gene matches: 2. The CDR3 contains 13 residues. Germline loops: CDR1 SGHDT, CDR2 YYEEEE. The CDR3 bases are TGTGCCAGCAGCGGGGACAGGACCTACGAGCAGTACTTC. Its protein is CASSGDRTYEQYF.

The chain is built from TRBV5-1 and TRBJ1-2; D possibly corresponds to TRBD1 (6 bases). Germline values: CDR1 SGHRS, CDR2 YFSETQ. The CDR3 spans 15 residues. The V end lost 4 bases, the J end lost 4 bases, and 17 bases lay between the germline ends. The CDR3 region has the DNA TGCGCCAGCAGCCCGGAAAACAGGGCCGCCTATGGCTACACCTTC. Translated: CASSPENRAAYGYTF. The variable domain in full, completed from reference TRBV5-1 and TRBJ1-2, reads KAGVTQTPRYLIKTRGQQVTLSCSPISGHRSVSWYQQTPGQGLQFLFEYFSETQRNKGNFPGRFSGRQFSNSRSEMNVSTLELGDSALYLCASSPENRAAYGYTFGSGTRLTVV.